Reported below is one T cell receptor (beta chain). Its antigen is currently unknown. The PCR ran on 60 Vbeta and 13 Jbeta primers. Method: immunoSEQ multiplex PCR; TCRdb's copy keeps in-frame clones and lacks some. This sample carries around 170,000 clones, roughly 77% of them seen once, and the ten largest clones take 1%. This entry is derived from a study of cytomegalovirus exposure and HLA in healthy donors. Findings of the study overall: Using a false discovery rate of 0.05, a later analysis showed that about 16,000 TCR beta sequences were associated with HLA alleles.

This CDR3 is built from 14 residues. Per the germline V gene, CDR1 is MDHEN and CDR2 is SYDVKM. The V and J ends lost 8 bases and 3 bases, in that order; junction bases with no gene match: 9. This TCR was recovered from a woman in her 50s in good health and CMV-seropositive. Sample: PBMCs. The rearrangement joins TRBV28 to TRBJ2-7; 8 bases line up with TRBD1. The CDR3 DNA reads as TGTGCCAGCCTACCGACAGGGGACCGCTACGAGCAGTACTTC. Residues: CASLPTGDRYEQYF.